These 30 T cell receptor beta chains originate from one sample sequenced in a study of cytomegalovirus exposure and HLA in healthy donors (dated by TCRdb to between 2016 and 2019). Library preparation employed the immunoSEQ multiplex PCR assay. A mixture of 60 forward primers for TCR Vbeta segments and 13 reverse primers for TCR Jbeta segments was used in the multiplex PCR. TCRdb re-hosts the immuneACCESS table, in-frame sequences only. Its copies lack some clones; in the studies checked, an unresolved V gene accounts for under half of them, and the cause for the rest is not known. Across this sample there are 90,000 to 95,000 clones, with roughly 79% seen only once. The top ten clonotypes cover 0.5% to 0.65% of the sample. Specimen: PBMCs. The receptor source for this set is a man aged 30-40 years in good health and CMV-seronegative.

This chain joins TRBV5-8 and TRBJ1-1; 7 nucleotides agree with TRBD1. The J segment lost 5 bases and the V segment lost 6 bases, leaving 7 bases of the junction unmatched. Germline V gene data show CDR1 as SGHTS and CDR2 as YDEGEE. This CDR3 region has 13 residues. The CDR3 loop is CASTRGQVTEAFF. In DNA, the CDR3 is TGTGCCAGCACGAGGGGGCAGGTGACTGAAGCTTTCTTT.

This CDR3 reads CASSDSAGARFTDTQYF. CDR3 in DNA: TGTGCCAGCAGTGACTCCGCGGGGGCCCGCTTCACAGATACGCAGTATTTT. The rearrangement joins TRBV6-4 to TRBJ2-3; a weak D match, TRBD2 (7 bases). Germline V gene data show CDR1 as MRHNA and CDR2 as SNTAGT. The CDR3 runs to 17 residues. The V end lost 0 bases, the J end lost 2 bases, and 15 bases lay between the germline ends.

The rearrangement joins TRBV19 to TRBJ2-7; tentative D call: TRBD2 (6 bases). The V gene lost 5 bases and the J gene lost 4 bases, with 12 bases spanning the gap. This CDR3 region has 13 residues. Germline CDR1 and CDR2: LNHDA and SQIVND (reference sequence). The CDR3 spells CASSFTAGYEQYV. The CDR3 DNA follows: TGTGCCAGTAGTTTTACCGCGGGATACGAGCAGTACGTC.

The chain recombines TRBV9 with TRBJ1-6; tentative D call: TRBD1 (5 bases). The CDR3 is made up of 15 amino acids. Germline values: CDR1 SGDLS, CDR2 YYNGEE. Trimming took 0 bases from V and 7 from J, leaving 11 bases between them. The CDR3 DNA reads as TGTGCCAGCAGCGTAGCTGGTGCAGGGAATTCACCCCTCCACTTT. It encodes CASSVAGAGNSPLHF.

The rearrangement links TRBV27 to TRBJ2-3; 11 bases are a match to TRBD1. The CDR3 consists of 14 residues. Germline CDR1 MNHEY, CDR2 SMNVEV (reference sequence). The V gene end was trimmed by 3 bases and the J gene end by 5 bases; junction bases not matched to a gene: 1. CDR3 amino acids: CASSLGQGVDTQYF. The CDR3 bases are TGTGCCAGCAGTTTGGGACAGGGGGTAGATACGCAGTATTTT.

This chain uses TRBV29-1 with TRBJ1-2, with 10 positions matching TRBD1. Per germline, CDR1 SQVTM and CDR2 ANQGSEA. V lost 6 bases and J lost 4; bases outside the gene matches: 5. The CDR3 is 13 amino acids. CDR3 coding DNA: TGCAGCGTGGGGACAGGGGTTGGCTATGGCTACACCTTC. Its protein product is CSVGTGVGYGYTF.

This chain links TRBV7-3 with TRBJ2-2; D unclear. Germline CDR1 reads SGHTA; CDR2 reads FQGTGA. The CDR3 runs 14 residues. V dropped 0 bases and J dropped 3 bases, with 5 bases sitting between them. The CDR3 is CASSLTGDTGELFF. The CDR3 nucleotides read TGTGCCAGCAGCTTAACCGGAGACACCGGGGAGCTGTTTTTT.

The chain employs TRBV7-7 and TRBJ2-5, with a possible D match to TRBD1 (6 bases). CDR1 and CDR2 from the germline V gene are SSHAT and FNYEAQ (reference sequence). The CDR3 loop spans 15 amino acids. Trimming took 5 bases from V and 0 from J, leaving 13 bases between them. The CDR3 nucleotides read TGTGCCAGCAGCGCCCTCGACAGGTACCAAGAGACCCAGTACTTC. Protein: CASSALDRYQETQYF.

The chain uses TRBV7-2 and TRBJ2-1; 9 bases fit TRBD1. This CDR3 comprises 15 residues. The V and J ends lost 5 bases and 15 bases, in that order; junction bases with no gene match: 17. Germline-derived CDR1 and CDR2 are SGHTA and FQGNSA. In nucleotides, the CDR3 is TGTGCCAGCAGCCGTTCGCCTTCCGAGGGACAGGGTGCGTTCTTC. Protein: CASSRSPSEGQGAFF.

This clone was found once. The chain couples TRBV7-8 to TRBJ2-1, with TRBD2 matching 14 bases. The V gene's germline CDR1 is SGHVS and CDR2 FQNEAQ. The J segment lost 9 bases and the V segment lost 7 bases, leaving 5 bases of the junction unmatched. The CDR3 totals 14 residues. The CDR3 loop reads CASTGTSGRSEQFF. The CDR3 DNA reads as TGTGCCAGCACCGGGACTAGCGGGAGAAGTGAGCAGTTCTTC. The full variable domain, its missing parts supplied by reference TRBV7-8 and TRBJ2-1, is GAGVSQSPRYKVAKRGQDVALRCDPISGHVSLFWYQQALGQGPEFLTYFQNEAQLDKSGLPSDRFFAERPEGSVSTLKIQRTQQEDSAVYLCASTGTSGRSEQFFGPGTRLTVL.

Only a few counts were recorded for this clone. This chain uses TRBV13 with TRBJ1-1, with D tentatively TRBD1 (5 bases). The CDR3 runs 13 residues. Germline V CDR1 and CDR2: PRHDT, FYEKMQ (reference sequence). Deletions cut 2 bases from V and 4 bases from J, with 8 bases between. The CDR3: CASSLRGGTEAFF. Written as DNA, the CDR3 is TGTGCCAGCAGCTTAAGGGGTGGCACTGAAGCTTTCTTT.

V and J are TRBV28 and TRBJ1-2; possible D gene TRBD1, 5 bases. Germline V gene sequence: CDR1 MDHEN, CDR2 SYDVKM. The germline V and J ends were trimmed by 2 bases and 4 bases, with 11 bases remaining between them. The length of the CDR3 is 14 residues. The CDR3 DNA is TGTGCCAGCAGTTTAGTTCAGACAGCCTATGGCTACACCTTC. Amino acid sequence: CASSLVQTAYGYTF.

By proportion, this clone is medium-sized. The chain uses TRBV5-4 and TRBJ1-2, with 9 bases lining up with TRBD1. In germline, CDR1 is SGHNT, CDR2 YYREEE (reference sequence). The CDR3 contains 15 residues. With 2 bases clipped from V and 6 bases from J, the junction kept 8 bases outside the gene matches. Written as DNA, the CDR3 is TGTGCCAGCAGCTTAACAGGGGGCTTAAAGGATGGCTACACCTTC. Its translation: CASSLTGGLKDGYTF.

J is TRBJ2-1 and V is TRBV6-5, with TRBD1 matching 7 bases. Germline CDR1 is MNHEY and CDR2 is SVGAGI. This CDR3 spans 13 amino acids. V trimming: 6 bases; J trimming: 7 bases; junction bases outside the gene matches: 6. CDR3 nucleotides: TGTGCCAGCAGAACCGGGACAGAAAATGAGCAGTTCTTC. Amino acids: CASRTGTENEQFF.

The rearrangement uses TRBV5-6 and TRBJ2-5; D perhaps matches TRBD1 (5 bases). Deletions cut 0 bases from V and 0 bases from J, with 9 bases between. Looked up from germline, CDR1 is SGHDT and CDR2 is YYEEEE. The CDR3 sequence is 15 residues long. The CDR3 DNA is TGTGCCAGCAGCTTGGGACAGATGTACCAAGAGACCCAGTACTTC. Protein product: CASSLGQMYQETQYF.

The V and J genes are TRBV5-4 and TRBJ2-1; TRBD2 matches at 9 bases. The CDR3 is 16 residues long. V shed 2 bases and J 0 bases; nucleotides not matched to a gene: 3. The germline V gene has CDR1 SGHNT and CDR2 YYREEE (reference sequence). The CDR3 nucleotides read TGTGCCAGCAGCTTTAGCGGGGGAAGCTCCTACAATGAGCAGTTCTTC. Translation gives CASSFSGGSSYNEQFF.

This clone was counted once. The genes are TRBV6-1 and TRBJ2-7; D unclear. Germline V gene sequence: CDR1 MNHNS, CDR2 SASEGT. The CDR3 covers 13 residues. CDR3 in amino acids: CFFKQKAAYEQYF. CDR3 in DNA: TGTTTTTTCAAGCAGAAGGCGGCATACGAGCAGTACTTC.

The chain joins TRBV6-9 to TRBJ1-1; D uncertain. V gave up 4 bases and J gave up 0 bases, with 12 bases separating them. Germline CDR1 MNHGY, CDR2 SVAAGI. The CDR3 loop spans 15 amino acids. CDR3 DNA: TGTGCCAGCAGTTTGGTTGGGCGCATGAACACTGAAGCTTTCTTT. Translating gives CASSLVGRMNTEAFF.

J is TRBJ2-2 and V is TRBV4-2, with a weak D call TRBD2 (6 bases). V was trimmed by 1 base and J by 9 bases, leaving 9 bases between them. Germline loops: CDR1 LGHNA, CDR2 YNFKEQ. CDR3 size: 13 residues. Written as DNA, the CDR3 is TGTGCCAGCAGCCAAGGTGGGGGGTGGGAGCTGTTTTTT. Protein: CASSQGGGWELFF.

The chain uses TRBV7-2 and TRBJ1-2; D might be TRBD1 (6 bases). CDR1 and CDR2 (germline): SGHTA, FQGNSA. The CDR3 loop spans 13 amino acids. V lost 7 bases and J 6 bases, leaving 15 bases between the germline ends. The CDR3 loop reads CASTAQGQDGYTF. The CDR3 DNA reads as TGTGCCAGCACCGCACAGGGTCAGGATGGCTACACCTTC.

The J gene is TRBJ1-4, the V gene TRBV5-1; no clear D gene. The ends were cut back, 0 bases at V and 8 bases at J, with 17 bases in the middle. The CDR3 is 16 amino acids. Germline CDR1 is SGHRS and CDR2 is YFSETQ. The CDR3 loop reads CASSLAPAAPREKLFF. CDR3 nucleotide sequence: TGCGCCAGCAGCTTGGCGCCAGCTGCACCCAGGGAAAAACTGTTTTTT.

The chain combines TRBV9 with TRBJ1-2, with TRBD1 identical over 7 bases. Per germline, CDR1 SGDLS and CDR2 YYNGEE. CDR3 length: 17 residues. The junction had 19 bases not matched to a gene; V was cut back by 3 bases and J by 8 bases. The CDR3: CASSGGEGGNHARGYTF. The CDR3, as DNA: TGTGCCAGCAGCGGCGGCGAAGGGGGCAACCACGCTCGGGGCTACACCTTC.

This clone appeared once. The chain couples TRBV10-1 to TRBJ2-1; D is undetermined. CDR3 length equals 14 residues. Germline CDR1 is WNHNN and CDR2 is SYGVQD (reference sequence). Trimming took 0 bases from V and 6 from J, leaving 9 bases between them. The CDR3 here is CASSESPSSNEQFF. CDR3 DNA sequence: TGCGCCAGCAGTGAGTCCCCCTCTAGCAATGAGCAGTTCTTC.

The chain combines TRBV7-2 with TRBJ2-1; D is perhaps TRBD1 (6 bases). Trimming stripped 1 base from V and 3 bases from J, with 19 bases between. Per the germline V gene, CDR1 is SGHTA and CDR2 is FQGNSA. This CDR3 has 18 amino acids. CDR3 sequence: CASSLVSGADPNYNEQFF. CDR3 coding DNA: TGTGCCAGCAGCTTAGTATCAGGGGCCGATCCCAACTACAATGAGCAGTTCTTC.

CDR3 in DNA: TGTGCCAGCAGCCCACAAGGGACAGTCAATCAGCCCCAGCATTTT. Protein sequence: CASSPQGTVNQPQHF. The rearrangement uses TRBV7-2 and TRBJ1-5, with 7 positions matching TRBD1. The CDR3 has 15 residues. In germline, CDR1 is SGHTA, CDR2 FQGNSA. J was trimmed by 3 bases and V by 5 bases; bases with no gene match: 7. Combining the CDR3 with reference TRBV7-2 and TRBJ1-5 gives the whole variable domain GAGVSQSPSNKVTEKGKDVELRCDPISGHTALYWYRQSLGQGLEFLIYFQGNSAPDKSGLPSDRFSAERTGGSVSTLTIQRTQQEDSAVYLCASSPQGTVNQPQHFGDGTRLSIL.

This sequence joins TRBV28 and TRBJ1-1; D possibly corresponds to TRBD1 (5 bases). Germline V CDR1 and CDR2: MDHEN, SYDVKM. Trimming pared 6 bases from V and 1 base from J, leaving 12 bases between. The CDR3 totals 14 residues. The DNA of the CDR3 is TGTGCCAGCAGCCCCGGGACTTCGAACACTGAAGCTTTCTTT. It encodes CASSPGTSNTEAFF.

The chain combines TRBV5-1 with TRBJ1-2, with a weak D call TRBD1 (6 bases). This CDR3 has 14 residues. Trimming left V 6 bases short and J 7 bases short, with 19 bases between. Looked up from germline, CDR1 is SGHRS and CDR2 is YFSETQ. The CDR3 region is CASTQQGPGGGYTF. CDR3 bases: TGCGCCAGCACCCAACAGGGCCCCGGCGGTGGCTACACCTTC.

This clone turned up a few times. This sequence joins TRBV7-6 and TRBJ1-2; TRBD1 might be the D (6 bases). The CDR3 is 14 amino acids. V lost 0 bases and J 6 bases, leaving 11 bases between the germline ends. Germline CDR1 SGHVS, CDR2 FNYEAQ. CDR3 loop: CASSLAEGVDGYTF. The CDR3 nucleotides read TGTGCCAGCAGCTTAGCCGAGGGGGTGGATGGCTACACCTTC.

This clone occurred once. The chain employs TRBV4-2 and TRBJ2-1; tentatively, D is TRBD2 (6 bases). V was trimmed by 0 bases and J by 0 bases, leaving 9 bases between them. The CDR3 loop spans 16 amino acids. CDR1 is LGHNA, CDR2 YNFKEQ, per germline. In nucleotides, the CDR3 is TGTGCCAGCAGCCAAGATCAGGGACTCTCCTACAATGAGCAGTTCTTC. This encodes CASSQDQGLSYNEQFF.

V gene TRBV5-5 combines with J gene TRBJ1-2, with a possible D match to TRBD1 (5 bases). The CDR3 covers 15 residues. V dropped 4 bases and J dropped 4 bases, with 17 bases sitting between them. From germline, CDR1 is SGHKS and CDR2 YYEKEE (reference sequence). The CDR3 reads CASSPEGGGFYGYTF. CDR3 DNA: TGTGCCAGCAGCCCGGAGGGTGGGGGATTCTATGGCTACACCTTC. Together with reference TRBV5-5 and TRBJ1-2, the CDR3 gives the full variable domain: DAGVTQSPTHLIKTRGQQVTLRCSPISGHKSVSWYQQVLGQGPQFIFQYYEKEERGRGNFPDRFSARQFPNYSSELNVNALLLGDSALYLCASSPEGGGFYGYTFGSGTRLTVV.